This T cell receptor (beta chain) appears in the sequencing data of a study of neoadjuvant anti-PD-1 for oral cavity cancer. The study, taken as a whole, reports: Greater tumor shrinkage accompanied bigger post-treatment sizes of preexisting clones.

V was clipped by 5 bases and J by 3 bases, with 7 bases between them. CDR3 size: 12 residues. Germline CDR1 and CDR2: SGHNT and YENEEA. Time point here: after neoadjuvant nivolumab, at surgical resection. Note on this clone: The antigen remains undetermined.

Survey sequencing of tumors mostly used roughly 5 ug DNA, two replicates. Method: immunoSEQ multiplex PCR; TCRdb's copy keeps in-frame clones and lacks some. In the table there are roughly 20,000 clones, 35% to 50% of which are singletons. The material sequenced was tumor tissue, taken after nivolumab (anti-PD-1) treatment. This chain links TRBV11-3 with TRBJ1-1; the D is unclear. This TCR was sampled from a person aged 35-79 years with oral cavity squamous cell carcinoma. The CDR3 nucleotides are TGTGCCAGCAGCGTGGAAGACACTGAAGCTTTCTTT. This encodes CASSVEDTEAFF. The variable domain in full, with the rest retrieved from reference TRBV11-3 and TRBJ1-1, is EAGVVQSPRYKIIEKKQPVAFWCNPISGHNTLYWYLQNLGQGPELLIRYENEEAVDDSQLPKDRFSAERLKGVDSTLKIQPAELGDSAVYLCASSVEDTEAFFGQGTRLTVV.